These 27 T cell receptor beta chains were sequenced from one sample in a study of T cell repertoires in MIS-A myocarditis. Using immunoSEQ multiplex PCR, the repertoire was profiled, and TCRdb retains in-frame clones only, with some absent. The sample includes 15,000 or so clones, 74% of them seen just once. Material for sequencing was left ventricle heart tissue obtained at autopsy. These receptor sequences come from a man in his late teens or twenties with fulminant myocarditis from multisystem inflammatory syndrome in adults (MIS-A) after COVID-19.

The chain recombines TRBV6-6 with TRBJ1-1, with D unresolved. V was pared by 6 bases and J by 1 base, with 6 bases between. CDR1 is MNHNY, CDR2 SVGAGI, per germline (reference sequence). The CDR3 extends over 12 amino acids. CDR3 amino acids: CASRGTNTEAFF. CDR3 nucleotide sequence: TGTGCCAGCAGGGGAACGAACACTGAAGCTTTCTTT.

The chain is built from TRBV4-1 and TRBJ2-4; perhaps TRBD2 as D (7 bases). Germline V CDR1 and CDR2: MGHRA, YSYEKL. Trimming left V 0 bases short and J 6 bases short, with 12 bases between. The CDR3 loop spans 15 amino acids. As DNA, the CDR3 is TGCGCCAGCAGCCAAGAAGGACTAGGGGGAAACATTCAGTACTTC. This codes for CASSQEGLGGNIQYF.

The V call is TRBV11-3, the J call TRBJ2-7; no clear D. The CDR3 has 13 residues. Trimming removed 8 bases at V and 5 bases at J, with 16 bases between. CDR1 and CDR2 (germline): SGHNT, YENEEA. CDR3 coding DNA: TGTGCCAGCTCCTGGGGATCGGGTAACGAGCAGTACTTC. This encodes CASSWGSGNEQYF.

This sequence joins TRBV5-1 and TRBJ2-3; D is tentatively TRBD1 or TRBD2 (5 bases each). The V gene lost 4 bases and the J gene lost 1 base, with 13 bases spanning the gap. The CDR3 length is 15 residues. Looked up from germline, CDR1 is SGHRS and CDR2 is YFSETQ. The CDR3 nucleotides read TGCGCCAGCAGCCAAGGGGACCCGCGCACAGATACGCAGTATTTT. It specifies CASSQGDPRTDTQYF.

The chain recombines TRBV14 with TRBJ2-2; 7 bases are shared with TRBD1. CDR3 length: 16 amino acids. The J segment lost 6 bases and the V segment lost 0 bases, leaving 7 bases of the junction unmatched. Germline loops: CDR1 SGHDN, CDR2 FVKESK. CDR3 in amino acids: CASSQDYQGVAGELFF. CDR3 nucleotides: TGTGCCAGCAGCCAAGACTATCAGGGGGTAGCCGGGGAGCTGTTTTTT.

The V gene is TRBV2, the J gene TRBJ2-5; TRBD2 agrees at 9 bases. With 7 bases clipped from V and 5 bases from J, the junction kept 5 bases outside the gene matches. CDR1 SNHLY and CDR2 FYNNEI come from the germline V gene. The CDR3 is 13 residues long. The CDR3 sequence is CASKRGEAETQYF. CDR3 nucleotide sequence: TGTGCCAGCAAGCGGGGGGAGGCGGAGACCCAGTACTTC.

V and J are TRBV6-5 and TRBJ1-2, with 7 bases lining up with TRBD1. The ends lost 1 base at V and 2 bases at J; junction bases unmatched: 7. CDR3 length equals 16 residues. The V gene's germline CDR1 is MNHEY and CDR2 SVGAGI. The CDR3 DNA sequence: TGTGCCAGCAGTTACTTAGCGGGCAGGGGGAACTATGGCTACACCTTC. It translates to CASSYLAGRGNYGYTF.

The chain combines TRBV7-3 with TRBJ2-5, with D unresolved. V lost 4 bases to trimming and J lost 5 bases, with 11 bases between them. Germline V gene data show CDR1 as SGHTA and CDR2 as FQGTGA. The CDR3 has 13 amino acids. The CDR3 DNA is TGTGCCAGCAGCTCCCTTTTGGGGGAGACCCAGTACTTC. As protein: CASSSLLGETQYF.

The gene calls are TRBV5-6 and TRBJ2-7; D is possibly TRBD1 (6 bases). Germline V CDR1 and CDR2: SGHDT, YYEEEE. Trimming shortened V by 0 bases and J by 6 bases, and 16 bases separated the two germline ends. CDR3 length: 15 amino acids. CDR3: CASSLVYGQPVEQYF. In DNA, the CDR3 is TGTGCCAGCAGCTTGGTATACGGACAGCCGGTCGAGCAGTACTTC.

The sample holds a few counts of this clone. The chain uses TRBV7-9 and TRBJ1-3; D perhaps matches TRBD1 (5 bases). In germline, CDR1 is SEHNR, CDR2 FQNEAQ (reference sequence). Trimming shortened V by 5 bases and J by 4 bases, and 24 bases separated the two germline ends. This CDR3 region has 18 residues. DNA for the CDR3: TGTGCCAGCAGCCTCGAAGGGGCAGGGCGAGTTACGGGAAACACCATATATTTT. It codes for CASSLEGAGRVTGNTIYF.

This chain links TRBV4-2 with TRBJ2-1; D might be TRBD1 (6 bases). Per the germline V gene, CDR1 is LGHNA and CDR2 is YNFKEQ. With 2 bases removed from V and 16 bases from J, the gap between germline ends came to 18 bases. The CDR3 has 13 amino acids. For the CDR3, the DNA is TGTGCCAGCAGCCAAATTCAACAGGGTAGCCGCTTCTTC. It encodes CASSQIQQGSRFF.

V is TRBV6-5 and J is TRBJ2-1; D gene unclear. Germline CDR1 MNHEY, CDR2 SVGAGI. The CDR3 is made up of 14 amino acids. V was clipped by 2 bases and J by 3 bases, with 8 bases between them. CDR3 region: CASSYMVGYNEQFF. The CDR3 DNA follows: TGTGCCAGCAGTTACATGGTTGGCTACAATGAGCAGTTCTTC.

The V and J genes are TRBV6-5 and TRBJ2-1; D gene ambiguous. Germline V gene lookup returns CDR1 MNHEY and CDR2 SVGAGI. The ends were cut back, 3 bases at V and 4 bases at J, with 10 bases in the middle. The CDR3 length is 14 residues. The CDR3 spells CASSYEGPYNEQFF. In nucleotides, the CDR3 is TGTGCCAGCAGTTATGAAGGCCCGTACAATGAGCAGTTCTTC.

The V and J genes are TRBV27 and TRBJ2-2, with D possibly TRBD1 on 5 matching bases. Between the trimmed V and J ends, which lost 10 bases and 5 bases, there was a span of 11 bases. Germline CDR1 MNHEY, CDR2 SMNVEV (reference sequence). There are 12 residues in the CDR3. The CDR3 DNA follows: TGTGCCACCCTCAGGGTTACCGGGGAGCTGTTTTTT. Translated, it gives CATLRVTGELFF.

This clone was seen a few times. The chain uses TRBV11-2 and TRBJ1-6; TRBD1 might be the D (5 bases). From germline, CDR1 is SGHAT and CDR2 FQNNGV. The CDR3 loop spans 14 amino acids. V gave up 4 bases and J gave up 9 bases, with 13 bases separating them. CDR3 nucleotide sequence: TGTGCCAGCAGCTCGGGGACCGTAGCTTCACCCCTCCACTTT. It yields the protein CASSSGTVASPLHF.

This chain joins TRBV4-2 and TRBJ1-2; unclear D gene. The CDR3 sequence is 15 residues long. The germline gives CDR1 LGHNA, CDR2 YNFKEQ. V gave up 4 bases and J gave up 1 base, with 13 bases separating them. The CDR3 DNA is TGTGCCAGCAGCCGCGCTGATGACGGTAACTATGGCTACACCTTC. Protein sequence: CASSRADDGNYGYTF.

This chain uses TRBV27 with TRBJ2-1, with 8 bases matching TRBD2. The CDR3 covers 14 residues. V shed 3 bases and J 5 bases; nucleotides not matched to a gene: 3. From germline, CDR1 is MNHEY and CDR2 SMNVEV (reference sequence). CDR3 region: CASSLTSADNEQFF. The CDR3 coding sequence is TGTGCCAGCAGTTTGACTAGCGCCGACAATGAGCAGTTCTTC.

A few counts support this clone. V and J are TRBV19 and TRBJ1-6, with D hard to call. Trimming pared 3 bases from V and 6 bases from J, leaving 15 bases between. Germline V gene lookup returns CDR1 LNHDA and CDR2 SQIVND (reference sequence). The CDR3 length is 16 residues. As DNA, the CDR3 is TGTGCCAGTAGTATTACTGGGCCCGGCCCTAATTCACCCCTCCACTTT. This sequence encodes CASSITGPGPNSPLHF.

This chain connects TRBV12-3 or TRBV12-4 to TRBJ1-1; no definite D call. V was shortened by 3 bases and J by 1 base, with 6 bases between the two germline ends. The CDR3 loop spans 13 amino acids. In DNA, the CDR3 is TGTGCCAGCAGTTTTCAGCAGAACACTGAAGCTTTCTTT. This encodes CASSFQQNTEAFF.

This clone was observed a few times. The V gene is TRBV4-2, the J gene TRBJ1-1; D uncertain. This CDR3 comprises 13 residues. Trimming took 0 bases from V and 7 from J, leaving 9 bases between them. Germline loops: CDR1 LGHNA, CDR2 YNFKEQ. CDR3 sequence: CASSQERGHEAFF. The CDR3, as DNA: TGTGCCAGCAGCCAAGAGAGAGGTCATGAAGCTTTCTTT.

The DNA for the CDR3 is TGTGCCAGTAGTCGAGAGACGGCGTCTGGGGCCAACGTCCTGACTTTC. It yields the protein CASSRETASGANVLTF. The chain recombines TRBV19 with TRBJ2-6; D is unresolved. This CDR3 is built from 16 residues. Trimming took 5 bases from V and 1 from J, leaving 12 bases between them. The germline V gene encodes CDR1 LNHDA and CDR2 SQIVND (reference sequence).

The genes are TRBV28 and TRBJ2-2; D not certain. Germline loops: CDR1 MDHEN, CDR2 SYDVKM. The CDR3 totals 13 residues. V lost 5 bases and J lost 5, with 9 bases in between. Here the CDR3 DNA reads TGTGCCAGCAGTCCCCCAGTTACCGGGGAGCTGTTTTTT. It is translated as CASSPPVTGELFF.

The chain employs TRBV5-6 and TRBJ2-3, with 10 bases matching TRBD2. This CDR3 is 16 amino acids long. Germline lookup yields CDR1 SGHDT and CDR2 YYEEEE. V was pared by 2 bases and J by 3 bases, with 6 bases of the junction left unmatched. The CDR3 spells CASSLQLAGKTDTQYF. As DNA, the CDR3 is TGTGCCAGCAGCTTACAACTAGCGGGAAAAACAGATACGCAGTATTTT.

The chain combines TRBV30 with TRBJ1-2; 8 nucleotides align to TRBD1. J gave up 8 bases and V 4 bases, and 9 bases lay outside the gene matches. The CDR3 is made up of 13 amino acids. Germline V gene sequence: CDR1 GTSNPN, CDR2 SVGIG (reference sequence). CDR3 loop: CAWIKSGTGGYTF. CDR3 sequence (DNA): TGTGCCTGGATAAAGTCCGGGACAGGCGGCTACACCTTC.

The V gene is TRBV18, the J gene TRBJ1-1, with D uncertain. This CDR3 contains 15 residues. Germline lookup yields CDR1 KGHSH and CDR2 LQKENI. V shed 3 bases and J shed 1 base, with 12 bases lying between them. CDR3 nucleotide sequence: TGTGCCAGCTCACCCCTTGGGCAACAGAACACTGAAGCTTTCTTT. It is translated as CASSPLGQQNTEAFF.

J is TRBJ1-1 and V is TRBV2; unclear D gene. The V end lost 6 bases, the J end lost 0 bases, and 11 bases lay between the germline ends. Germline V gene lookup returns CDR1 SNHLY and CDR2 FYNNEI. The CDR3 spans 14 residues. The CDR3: CASSQGPMNTEAFF. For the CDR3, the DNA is TGTGCCAGCAGCCAAGGACCGATGAACACTGAAGCTTTCTTT.

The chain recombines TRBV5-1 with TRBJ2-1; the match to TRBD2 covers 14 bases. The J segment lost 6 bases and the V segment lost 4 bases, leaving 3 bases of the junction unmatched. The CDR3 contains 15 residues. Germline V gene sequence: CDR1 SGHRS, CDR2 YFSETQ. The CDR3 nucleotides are TGCGCCAGCAGCCAGGGGACTAGCGGGGGCAATGAGCAGTTCTTC. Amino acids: CASSQGTSGGNEQFF.